This T cell receptor (beta chain) came from a study of T cell responses to AZD1222 COVID-19 vaccine. Study-level points and caveats: Spike-specific TCR repertoires showed rising breadth and depth after two AZD1222 doses. Across spike, vaccine-associated CD4 TCRs were found, dominant at 160-218 and 743-854.

Only in-frame clones appear in the TCRdb table, and some are missing; sequencing was by immunoSEQ multiplex PCR. The sample has some 120,000 clones; 80% to 90% are singletons. Of note for this clone: The antigen is undetermined.

The sequence came from an adult in good health. This specimen was peripheral blood, taken on day 0 of MenACWY control vaccination.

The CDR3 nucleotides are TGTGCCAGCAGTTATCCGGGGAACACTGAAGCTTTCTTT. Its translation: CASSYPGNTEAFF. J is TRBJ1-1 and V is TRBV6-2 or TRBV6-3; D is ambiguous. This CDR3 comprises 13 residues. The V end was cut by 3 bases, the J end by 1 base, with 6 bases between. CDR1 and CDR2 from the germline V gene are MNHEY and SVGEGT.